One T cell receptor (beta chain) is described in this entry. The antigen remains undetermined. The CDR3 loop spans 19 amino acids. Trimming took 0 bases from V and 0 from J, leaving 15 bases between them. Germline CDR1 reads LNHNV; CDR2 reads YYDKDF (reference sequence). Profiling relied on immunoSEQ multiplex PCR, and the TCRdb table lists in-frame clones only, not all of them. The sample has 75,000 to 100,000 clones; approximately 87% are singletons. The sample belongs to a study of T cell responses to AZD1222 COVID-19 vaccine. General observations from the study: Females outnumbered males among donors, who were mostly white British; clonal diversity was possibly underestimated.

J is TRBJ2-6 and V is TRBV15, with D tentatively TRBD1 (6 bases). Sequencing used peripheral blood, obtained on day 0 of AZD1222 vaccination. The sequence was obtained from an adult in good health. The CDR3 loop reads CATSRDAGDPYSGANVLTF. In DNA form, the CDR3 reads TGTGCCACCAGCAGAGACGCAGGGGATCCTTACTCTGGGGCCAACGTCCTGACTTTC. Full variable domain (rest looked up from reference TRBV15 and TRBJ2-6): DAMVIQNPRYQVTQFGKPVTLSCSQTLNHNVMYWYQQKSSQAPKLLFHYYDKDFNNEADTPDNFQSRRPNTSFCFLDIRSPGLGDTAMYLCATSRDAGDPYSGANVLTFGAGSRLTVL.